A selection of T cell receptor beta chains follows, all from one sample in a study of shared clonotypes between healthy human individuals. The data were produced by immunoSEQ multiplex PCR, yet TCRdb's version contains in-frame clones alone and is incomplete. The top ten clones hold 0.89% of a sample with around 1,100,000 clones, approximately 77% of them seen once. The material sequenced was memory CD4+ T cells from PBMCs. These receptors all stem from a man aged 18 to 30 in good health. Some clones in this sample may be carry-over from other donors' samples. Both conserved end residues are part of each CDR3. The order of the fields is CDR3 protein, V gene.

CDR3aa: CASSGDTQETQYF
v_gene: TRBV5-1

CDR3aa: CASSSLGTGYEQYF
v_gene: TRBV5-6

CDR3aa: CAWSWTMNTEAFF
v_gene: TRBV30

CDR3aa: CASSLGAYEQYF
v_gene: TRBV7-9

CDR3aa: CASTIRQGSNQPQHF
v_gene: TRBV6-1

CDR3aa: CAIAALLAYGYTF
v_gene: TRBV28

CDR3aa: CAWARGLAGGVGELFF
v_gene: TRBV30

CDR3aa: CASNRRTGGNTEAFF
v_gene: TRBV6-1

CDR3aa: CASSQQGAETQYF
v_gene: TRBV28

CDR3aa: CASSLGGGSQGEQFF
v_gene: TRBV7-9